Ten or more counts support the clone carrying this T cell receptor (beta chain). Its antigen remains unknown. Looked up from germline, CDR1 is LGHDT and CDR2 is YNNKEL (reference sequence). The CDR3 spans 15 residues. Trimming took off 3 bases at V and 2 bases at J, with 14 bases between the two ends. Diagnosis of hyperthyroidism was new in patients aged 18 to 65, and its duration was under 2 months. Orbital computed tomography, thyroid ultrasound, serum thyroxine and TRAb, and clinical symptoms together informed the diagnoses. This sample stems from a study of T cells in Graves' hyperthyroidism and ophthalmopathy. Notes on the study in general: The majority of expanded thyroid clonotypes above 0.001 also appeared in blood.

Using RNA transcripts as the source, TCR beta CDR3 regions were amplified. Using the HTBI primer set, a first-round RT-PCR was run on the TCR CDR3. TCRdb passed the multiplex PCR reads through MiXCR, listing each CDR3 protein once. The sample includes some 460,000 distinct CDR3 sequences, roughly 14% of them seen just once. The receptor's source is a young woman with Graves' hyperthyroidism. The V call is TRBV3-1, the J call TRBJ2-7, with D perhaps being TRBD1 or TRBD2 (6 bases each). Sequences were obtained from blood. The DNA for the CDR3 is TGTGCCAGCAGCCAGAAGGGGGGTTCGCCCTACGAGCAGTACTTC. Translating gives CASSQKGGSPYEQYF.